This T cell receptor (beta chain) comes out of a study of blood T cell repertoires in COVID-19. Study at large: Italy, Spain and the United States were the sources of the convalescent and acute COVID-19 samples. PBMCs, B-cell-depleted T cells, or T cells provided the cDNA or gDNA that made up the material.

Per the authors' pipeline: Estimation of nucleated cell counts relied on the amplification of reference gene primers. Assay: immunoSEQ multiplex PCR; the TCRdb copy retains only in-frame clones and omits some. That table furnishes V, J and clone size, whereas the DNA furnished D and trimming. In the table there are about 290,000 clones, 75% to 90% of which are singletons. The V and J ends lost 2 bases and 6 bases respectively, with 12 bases between them. The CDR3 spans 13 residues. The germline gives CDR1 SQVTM, CDR2 ANQGSEA. The source is a woman in her thirties or forties who had recovered from COVID-19. J is TRBJ2-3 and V is TRBV29-1; weak D call: TRBD1 (5 bases). Sequenced: PBMCs or T cells enriched from blood (not recorded which). This CDR3 reads CSVEQGQGDTQYF. CDR3 nucleotides: TGCAGCGTTGAACAGGGCCAGGGTGATACGCAGTATTTT.